This passage covers 30 T cell receptor beta chains from one sample sequenced in a study of identical twins. TCRdb analysed the 5' RACE reads with MiXCR anew, one entry per CDR3 protein. This repertoire shows about 530,000 distinct CDR3 sequences, roughly 15% found once; its top ten account for around 0.4%. This same sample was also part of a study on yellow fever vaccine responses in identical twins.

The sample taken for sequencing was CD4+ T cells sorted from blood. The receptors stem from a woman under 30 in good health.

This rearrangement joins TRBV7-8 to TRBJ2-1, with 9 bases that match TRBD2. The CDR3 length is 16 residues. Germline CDR1 is SGHVS and CDR2 is FQNEAQ. J gave up 9 bases and V 6 bases, and 15 bases lay outside the gene matches. The CDR3 DNA reads as TGTGCCAGCAGTTCCTTTATGGCGGGGGGGCTCGGTGAGCAGTTCTTC. Translating it yields CASSSFMAGGLGEQFF.

V gene TRBV6-5 combines with J gene TRBJ2-3, with 9 bases aligning to TRBD1. Trimming at V came to 4 bases and at J to 3 bases, leaving 5 bases not matched to a gene. The CDR3 contains 15 residues. Per the germline V gene, CDR1 is MNHEY and CDR2 is SVGAGI. The CDR3 loop is CASSSYRGLTDTQYF. The CDR3 region has the DNA TGTGCCAGCAGTTCTTACAGGGGGCTTACAGATACGCAGTATTTT.

The chain employs TRBV28 and TRBJ2-7; 9 bases line up with TRBD2. This CDR3 has 11 amino acids. The germline V gene has CDR1 MDHEN and CDR2 SYDVKM. CDR3 bases: TGTGGGTGCGGGAGGGCCGGAGAGCAGTACTTC. It translates to CGCGRAGEQYF.

V and J are TRBV20-1 and TRBJ2-1; unclear D gene. Germline V gene data show CDR1 as DFQATT and CDR2 as SNEGSKA (reference sequence). The CDR3 runs to 16 residues. The ends were cut back, 0 bases at V and 0 bases at J, with 12 bases in the middle. The CDR3 coding sequence is TGCAGTGCTAGAGATCTACGAGTTCTCTCCTACAATGAGCAGTTCTTC. Amino acids: CSARDLRVLSYNEQFF.

This clonotype was seen only a few times. The CDR3 nucleotides are TGCGCCAGCAGCCCGGGACAGGTCTATGAGCAGTTCTTC. Protein sequence: CASSPGQVYEQFF. The chain has TRBV5-1 and TRBJ2-1, with 8 bases identical to TRBD1. Germline V CDR1 and CDR2: SGHRS, YFSETQ. V lost 4 bases, J lost 8 bases, and 5 bases stayed unmatched. The CDR3 contains 13 residues.

This clonotype was counted only a few times. The V call is TRBV12-3 or TRBV12-4, the J call TRBJ1-4, with 9 positions matching TRBD1. CDR3 length: 15 residues. V lost 6 bases, J lost 7 bases, and 9 bases stayed unmatched. CDR3 sequence reads: CASRVGDRVTEKLFF. In nucleotides, the CDR3 is TGTGCCAGCAGGGTTGGGGACAGGGTTACTGAAAAACTGTTTTTT.

This chain joins TRBV5-6 and TRBJ2-5; 7 bases fit TRBD2. J lost 0 bases, V lost 4 bases, and 12 bases had no gene match. Germline assignment: CDR1 SGHDT and CDR2 YYEEEE. The CDR3 loop spans 17 amino acids. This chain's CDR3 is CASSHGAAGEYQETQYF. DNA of the CDR3: TGTGCCAGCAGCCACGGTGCGGCGGGGGAGTACCAAGAGACCCAGTACTTC.

This clonotype came up a few times. This chain connects TRBV24-1 to TRBJ2-3; the D gene is possibly TRBD2 (6 bases). Trimming left V 4 bases short and J 2 bases short, with 15 bases between. This CDR3 has 16 amino acids. Germline V gene sequence: CDR1 KGHDR, CDR2 SFDVKD. This CDR3 is CATSETLRGVTDTQYF. The DNA for the CDR3 is TGTGCCACCAGTGAGACCTTGCGGGGAGTCACAGATACGCAGTATTTT.

This clonotype was detected a few times. This chain joins TRBV5-5 and TRBJ2-1; D may be TRBD2 (5 bases). Germline CDR1 reads SGHKS; CDR2 reads YYEKEE (reference sequence). The CDR3 is 15 residues long. V shed 2 bases and J shed 6 bases, with 15 bases lying between them. This CDR3 is CASSFTLLVFNEQFF. CDR3 coding DNA: TGTGCCAGCAGCTTTACCCTACTAGTATTCAATGAGCAGTTCTTC.

This clonotype was observed many times. This chain connects TRBV7-9 to TRBJ1-4; D is undetermined. V was trimmed by 0 bases and J by 8 bases, leaving 10 bases between them. CDR1 is SEHNR and CDR2 is FQNEAQ in the germline V gene (reference sequence). The CDR3 extends over 14 amino acids. The CDR3 bases are TGTGCCAGCAGCTTAGCCGGTAATGGCGAAAAACTGTTTTTT. Protein product: CASSLAGNGEKLFF.

This rearrangement joins TRBV27 to TRBJ1-1, with a tentative D call TRBD1 (6 bases). There are 15 residues in the CDR3. CDR1 MNHEY and CDR2 SMNVEV come from the germline V gene (reference sequence). The V end lost 5 bases, the J end lost 5 bases, and 18 bases lay between the germline ends. DNA of the CDR3: TGTGCCAGCAGTCCATGGGGGGCTCTGGAAACTGAAGCTTTCTTT. This codes for CASSPWGALETEAFF.

The J gene is TRBJ2-4, the V gene TRBV27; D gene unclear. This CDR3 contains 15 residues. V lost 4 bases and J 2 bases, leaving 12 bases between the germline ends. The germline gives CDR1 MNHEY, CDR2 SMNVEV (reference sequence). The CDR3 sequence: CASSYRLPPKNIQYF. CDR3 bases: TGTGCCAGCAGTTATCGTCTCCCCCCCAAAAACATTCAGTACTTC.

The rearrangement links TRBV5-1 to TRBJ2-3; 12 bases align to TRBD2. J lost 0 bases, V lost 2 bases, and 4 bases had no gene match. This CDR3 region has 17 residues. Germline lookup yields CDR1 SGHRS and CDR2 YFSETQ. In DNA form, the CDR3 reads TGCGCCAGCAGCTTAACTAGCGGGAGGACTAGCACAGATACGCAGTATTTT. Translation: CASSLTSGRTSTDTQYF.

This rearrangement joins TRBV3-1 to TRBJ2-2, with 10 bases identical to TRBD2. This CDR3 contains 17 residues. Per germline, CDR1 LGHDT and CDR2 YNNKEL (reference sequence). Germline trimming cut 7 bases from V and 2 bases from J; bases unmatched to any gene: 10. Written as DNA, the CDR3 is TGTGCCAGCACCCATCTAGCGGGGGTCCTAAACACCGGGGAGCTGTTTTTT. Translating gives CASTHLAGVLNTGELFF.

This clonotype appeared many times. This chain's CDR3 is CASSEWQYEQYF. The CDR3 DNA reads as TGTGCCAGCAGTGAATGGCAGTACGAGCAGTACTTC. The chain carries TRBV2 and TRBJ2-7; D is unresolved. The CDR3 consists of 12 residues. The V and J ends lost 2 bases and 4 bases respectively, with 6 bases between them. Germline lookup yields CDR1 SNHLY and CDR2 FYNNEI.

The chain carries TRBV12-3 or TRBV12-4 and TRBJ2-2, with D perhaps assigned TRBD1 or TRBD2 (5 bases each). The CDR3 has 16 residues. Trimming stripped 6 bases from V and 0 bases from J, with 14 bases between. CDR3 in DNA: TGTGCCAGCAGCCGAGGGTGGGGGTCGAACACCGGGGAGCTGTTTTTT. Residues: CASSRGWGSNTGELFF.

The V call is TRBV5-1, the J call TRBJ1-4; D might be TRBD1 (5 bases). The CDR3 runs 14 residues. Germline loops: CDR1 SGHRS, CDR2 YFSETQ. Trimming pared 2 bases from V and 8 bases from J, leaving 13 bases between. The DNA of the CDR3 is TGCGCCAGCAGCTTCAGGGTGGCTGGGGAAAAACTGTTTTTT. The encoded protein is CASSFRVAGEKLFF.

In this sample, this clonotype turned up a few times. V gene TRBV7-9 combines with J gene TRBJ2-5, with 7 nucleotides matching TRBD2. The CDR3 sequence is 15 residues long. V lost 2 bases, J lost 0 bases, and 3 bases stayed unmatched. Germline values: CDR1 SEHNR, CDR2 FQNEAQ (reference sequence). Here the CDR3 DNA reads TGTGCCAGCAGCTTACGCGGGGGAGACCAAGAGACCCAGTACTTC. Translating gives CASSLRGGDQETQYF.

This clonotype was picked up a small number of times. The chain is built from TRBV20-1 and TRBJ2-1, with TRBD1 identical over 11 bases. J was trimmed by 6 bases and V by 4 bases; bases with no gene match: 5. Germline CDR1 reads DFQATT; CDR2 reads SNEGSKA (reference sequence). The CDR3 is 14 amino acids. CDR3: CSAKVGTGGNEQFF. The CDR3 region has the DNA TGCAGTGCTAAGGTCGGGACAGGGGGCAATGAGCAGTTCTTC.

J is TRBJ2-1 and V is TRBV20-1, with 13 bases matching TRBD2. Looked up from germline, CDR1 is DFQATT and CDR2 is SNEGSKA (reference sequence). The ends lost 0 bases at V and 4 bases at J; junction bases unmatched: 3. CDR3 length: 16 amino acids. Written as DNA, the CDR3 is TGCAGTGCTAGAGAGGGGACTAGCGGGGAATACAATGAGCAGTTCTTC. It specifies CSAREGTSGEYNEQFF.

This clonotype showed up just a few times. The chain couples TRBV20-1 to TRBJ2-7, with a tentative D call TRBD2 (5 bases). The germline V gene has CDR1 DFQATT and CDR2 SNEGSKA (reference sequence). Trimming took 4 bases from V and 0 from J, leaving 16 bases between them. The CDR3 extends over 15 amino acids. The CDR3: CSATSGLTPSYEQYF. For the CDR3, the DNA is TGCAGTGCTACCAGTGGACTTACCCCCTCCTACGAGCAGTACTTC.

The chain joins TRBV6-2 or TRBV6-3 to TRBJ2-5; 8 bases are a match to TRBD2. Germline V gene data show CDR1 as MNHEY and CDR2 as SVGEGT. J lost 7 bases, V lost 2 bases, and 15 bases had no gene match. The CDR3 is 17 amino acids. The CDR3 DNA follows: TGTGCCAGCAGTTACCCCCGTAGCGCGGGAGGCCCTTGGACCCAGTACTTC. Translation: CASSYPRSAGGPWTQYF.

This clonotype showed up just a few times. The chain is built from TRBV4-1 and TRBJ1-2; D is unclear. V was pared by 2 bases and J by 2 bases, with 9 bases between. Germline V CDR1 and CDR2: MGHRA, YSYEKL. This CDR3 contains 14 residues. CDR3 sequence reads: CASSQQPTNYGYTF. CDR3 DNA: TGCGCCAGCAGCCAACAGCCAACGAACTATGGCTACACCTTC.

V and J are TRBV9 and TRBJ2-1, with no clear D. CDR1 and CDR2 (germline): SGDLS, YYNGEE. The CDR3 is made up of 15 amino acids. Trimming took off 1 base at V and 2 bases at J, with 10 bases between the two ends. CDR3 residues: CASSVMVAAYNEQFF. The CDR3 DNA is TGTGCCAGCAGCGTAATGGTAGCAGCCTACAATGAGCAGTTCTTC.

The chain links TRBV29-1 to TRBJ2-7; possible D gene TRBD2, 6 bases. Germline V lookup: CDR1 SQVTM, CDR2 ANQGSEA. The V gene lost 8 bases and the J gene lost 5 bases, with 13 bases spanning the gap. The CDR3 is made up of 11 amino acids. The chain's CDR3 is CSYRGTDEQYF. CDR3 in DNA: TGCAGCTACCGGGGGACTGACGAGCAGTACTTC.

The table lists this clonotype with many counts. This chain joins TRBV5-1 and TRBJ2-3, with D possibly matching TRBD2 (6 bases). The CDR3 contains 17 residues. The V end was cut by 1 base, the J end by 3 bases, with 18 bases between. Germline values: CDR1 SGHRS, CDR2 YFSETQ. This chain's CDR3 is CASSLSATGVGTDTQYF. DNA of the CDR3: TGCGCCAGCAGCTTGTCGGCTACGGGAGTGGGAACAGATACGCAGTATTTT.

This clonotype was recorded a few times. The chain is built from TRBV20-1 and TRBJ2-1; D gene unclear. Germline V gives CDR1 DFQATT, CDR2 SNEGSKA (reference sequence). V lost 5 bases, J lost 10 bases, and 15 bases lay in between. This CDR3 contains 12 residues. The CDR3 nucleotides are TGCAGTGCTCCCCTCCTAGTTAACGAGCAGTTCTTC. Translating gives CSAPLLVNEQFF.

The chain links TRBV12-3 or TRBV12-4 to TRBJ1-1; possible D gene TRBD1, 6 bases. CDR3 length equals 13 residues. The germline V and J ends were trimmed by 3 bases and 4 bases, with 9 bases remaining between them. CDR3 in amino acids: CASSFDRLTEAFF. CDR3 bases: TGTGCCAGCAGTTTCGACAGGCTCACTGAAGCTTTCTTT.

The chain joins TRBV5-1 to TRBJ1-4; D not resolved. Germline loops: CDR1 SGHRS, CDR2 YFSETQ. CDR3 length equals 17 residues. V dropped 5 bases and J dropped 3 bases, with 20 bases sitting between them. The CDR3 loop is CASRDGRLAKANEKLFF. The CDR3 DNA follows: TGCGCCAGCAGGGACGGACGGCTGGCGAAAGCTAATGAAAAACTGTTTTTT. The full variable domain, with the rest looked up from reference TRBV5-1 and TRBJ1-4, is KAGVTQTPRYLIKTRGQQVTLSCSPISGHRSVSWYQQTPGQGLQFLFEYFSETQRNKGNFPGRFSGRQFSNSRSEMNVSTLELGDSALYLCASRDGRLAKANEKLFFGSGTQLSVL.

The CDR3 spells CASSLGSASSTDTQYF. The CDR3, as DNA: TGCGCCAGCAGCCTTGGGTCAGCCTCTAGCACAGATACGCAGTATTTT. The V and J genes are TRBV4-1 and TRBJ2-3; D gene uncertain. With 4 bases removed from V and 0 bases from J, the gap between germline ends came to 14 bases. CDR3 length: 16 amino acids. CDR1 MGHRA and CDR2 YSYEKL come from the germline V gene.